The sample holds a few counts of the clone carrying this T cell receptor beta chain. No antigen is known for it. A much bigger clone sits one base away, suggesting this may be a read error. The CDR3 has 14 amino acids. Looked up from germline, CDR1 is SQVTM and CDR2 is ANQGSEA. The data were taken from a study of molecular identifiers for immune sequencing clone quantification. Study findings and constraints: Highly expanded clone sizes could be underestimated through barcode sharing by identical TCR molecules. Among some 910,000 naive cells, as was reported, spiked Jurkat TCR RNA from one cell was detectable.

Bulk libraries came from a prior protocol with listed TCR primers. TCRdb independently ran MiXCR on the PCR reads; one entry per CDR3 protein. The profile shows about half a million distinct CDR3 sequences, 25% of them singletons. The genes are TRBV29-1 and TRBJ1-4; 7 bases fit TRBD1. This TCR was recovered from a human donor in good health. Some libraries in this study had Jurkat cell RNA spiked in. What was sequenced was naive CD8+ T cells from blood, with Jurkat cell RNA spiked in. Specified subset: FACS-sorted CD8+CD4-CCR7+CD45RA+ naive T cells. The CDR3: CSIEDLAGGEKLFF. The CDR3 bases are TGCAGCATTGAAGATCTGGCAGGGGGGGAAAAACTGTTTTTT.